Listed below are T cell receptor beta chains from one sample, sequenced in a study of Ad26.COV2.S vaccination and SARS-CoV-2 variants. Some clones are missing from TCRdb's copy, which holds only in-frame ones; the method was immunoSEQ multiplex PCR. Among about 440,000 clones, roughly 88% were seen once, and the ten largest hold around 4.5%. The material was peripheral blood, obtained in a trial of Ad26.COV2.S vaccine versus placebo. Receptors originate from a person aged 18-65 years who received the Ad26.COV2.S COVID-19 vaccine or a placebo. CDR3s include the opening cysteine and the closing phenylalanine or tryptophan.

j_gene,v_gene,CDR3aa
TRBJ2-2,TRBV9,CASSVDAGELFF
TRBJ2-7,TRBV7-2,CASSLARTGEEQYF
TRBJ1-2,TRBV28,CASSSTGGPNYGYTF
TRBJ2-1,TRBV4-3,CASSQDSGGRNEQFF
TRBJ2-3,TRBV28,CASSLDPDTQYF
TRBJ2-7,TRBV5-4,CASSLSPQGDYEQYF
TRBJ2-5,TRBV5-4,CASSLPRTGLGTETQYF
TRBJ2-5,TRBV18,CASSPLSSSGQETQYF
TRBJ2-1,TRBV28,CASSLFGLAGYNEQFF
TRBJ2-1,TRBV28,CASSLYEDDNEQFF
TRBJ2-3,TRBV15,CATSRDTGDTQYF
TRBJ2-3,TRBV5-1,CASSSGLATSTDTQYF
TRBJ2-7,TRBV19,CASSRAEGLHSYEQYF
TRBJ2-3,TRBV18,CASSPPSTDTQYF
TRBJ2-2,TRBV7-7,CASSPTSGNTGELFF
TRBJ2-7,TRBV15,CATSREVQAGGSYEQYF
TRBJ2-7,TRBV4-2,CASSQKPQGGEQYF
TRBJ2-1,TRBV28,CASEGLAGGPIEQFF
TRBJ2-1,TRBV9,CASSRTLAGNNEQFF
TRBJ2-5,TRBV11-2,CASSLVGLAEETQYF
TRBJ2-5,TRBV3-1/TRBV3-2,CASSQDLQGDRTQYF
TRBJ2-1,TRBV30,CAWSRTVITYNEQFF
TRBJ1-4,TRBV25-1,CASSEHRGTNEKLFF
TRBJ2-3,TRBV28,CAIRGDRGRGGDTQYF